This T cell receptor (beta chain) was documented in a study of radiotherapy plus CTLA-4 blockade in lung cancer. Clones were sequenced by immunoSEQ multiplex PCR, and TCRdb holds only the in-frame ones, with some missing. Among over 85,000 clones listed, roughly 85% were seen once. The germline gives CDR1 SNHLY, CDR2 FYNNEI. The CDR3 length is 16 residues. Losses at the gene ends were 7 bases for V and 4 bases for J; bases not matched to a gene: 11. The sequence derives from a human donor with non-small cell lung cancer that progressed on radiotherapy plus ipilimumab. The sequencing used peripheral blood, collected from a patient treated with radiotherapy plus ipilimumab. This sequence joins TRBV2 and TRBJ2-2; 8 nucleotides match TRBD1. The CDR3 reads CASIRTGSLGTGELFF. CDR3 sequence (DNA): TGTGCCAGCATTAGGACAGGGAGTTTGGGCACCGGGGAGCTGTTTTTT.